This is a list of T cell receptor beta chains from one sample in a study of control samples from healthy donors and cancer patients. The repertoire was sequenced with immunoSEQ multiplex PCR; TCRdb's copy has only in-frame clones and lacks some. The sample holds about 51,000 clones; roughly 87% are singletons and the top ten take 1.6%. Source material: PBMCs. The receptors were gathered from a man aged 35-49 years with colorectal cancer. The CDR3 runs from the conserved cysteine through the conserved F or W. Fields, in order: CDR3 DNA, CDR3 protein, D gene, clone size, CDR3 length, J gene, V gene. The D gene is left open where the match is weak. Size is stated for part of the rows, as once, few or many counts, or as a class when the clone is expanded.

cdr3_nt: TGTGCCAGCAGTGAAGAAAATCGGATTCCGCCTCAGCATTTT
cdr3_aa: CASSEENRIPPQHF
d_call: -
clone_size: -
cdr3_length: 14
j_call: TRBJ1-5
v_call: TRBV6-1

cdr3_nt: TGTGCCAGCAGTTACTCCATGCTGAACACTGAAGCTTTCTTT
cdr3_aa: CASSYSMLNTEAFF
d_call: -
clone_size: -
cdr3_length: 14
j_call: TRBJ1-1
v_call: TRBV6-2/TRBV6-3

cdr3_nt: TGTGCCAGCAGTTTACGGAGGAACGACAATGAGCAGTTCTTC
cdr3_aa: CASSLRRNDNEQFF
d_call: -
clone_size: -
cdr3_length: 14
j_call: TRBJ2-1
v_call: TRBV27

cdr3_nt: TGTGCCAGCACCCCCGCCGGGGGCTGGGTCCGAGAGACCCAGTACTTC
cdr3_aa: CASTPAGGWVRETQYF
d_call: -
clone_size: -
cdr3_length: 16
j_call: TRBJ2-5
v_call: TRBV7-9

cdr3_nt: TGTGCCAGCAGTTACTCGGCACAGGGGAGCACTGAAGCTTTCTTT
cdr3_aa: CASSYSAQGSTEAFF
d_call: TRBD1
clone_size: -
cdr3_length: 15
j_call: TRBJ1-1
v_call: TRBV6-5

cdr3_nt: TGTGCCAGCAGCTTTGGCTTGCTCTCCTACAATGAGCAGTTCTTC
cdr3_aa: CASSFGLLSYNEQFF
d_call: -
clone_size: -
cdr3_length: 15
j_call: TRBJ2-1
v_call: TRBV11-3

cdr3_nt: TGCGCCAGCAGGCCCAGAGGGTATTTT
cdr3_aa: CASRPRGYF
d_call: -
clone_size: -
cdr3_length: 9
j_call: TRBJ2-3
v_call: TRBV23-1

cdr3_nt: TGTGCCAGCAGCTTAAGGGATAGCGGGAGGGCCGGTGAGCAGTTCTTC
cdr3_aa: CASSLRDSGRAGEQFF
d_call: TRBD2
clone_size: -
cdr3_length: 16
j_call: TRBJ2-1
v_call: TRBV7-9

cdr3_nt: TGTGCCAGTAGGGCTAGCGAGTTTAACACCGGGGAGCTGTTTTTT
cdr3_aa: CASRASEFNTGELFF
d_call: -
clone_size: -
cdr3_length: 15
j_call: TRBJ2-2
v_call: TRBV19

cdr3_nt: TGCGCCAGCAGCCAAGCAGGGGGACAGGGAAGGCAGTACTTC
cdr3_aa: CASSQAGGQGRQYF
d_call: TRBD1
clone_size: -
cdr3_length: 14
j_call: TRBJ2-7
v_call: TRBV4-1

cdr3_nt: TGTGCCAGCAGCTTTGGGGACACTGAAGCTTTCTTT
cdr3_aa: CASSFGDTEAFF
d_call: -
clone_size: -
cdr3_length: 12
j_call: TRBJ1-1
v_call: TRBV5-6

cdr3_nt: TGTGCCAGCAGTGAACAGGGGGGGAACTATGGCTACACCTTC
cdr3_aa: CASSEQGGNYGYTF
d_call: TRBD1
clone_size: few
cdr3_length: 14
j_call: TRBJ1-2
v_call: TRBV25-1

cdr3_nt: TGTGCCAGTAGCCATACCAGGAGGCGGGGGATGAACACCGGGGAGCTGTTTTTT
cdr3_aa: CASSHTRRRGMNTGELFF
d_call: TRBD2
clone_size: -
cdr3_length: 18
j_call: TRBJ2-2
v_call: TRBV19

cdr3_nt: TGTGCCAGTAACACCAGGACAGGGGTAGGAAACACCATATATTTT
cdr3_aa: CASNTRTGVGNTIYF
d_call: TRBD1
clone_size: once
cdr3_length: 15
j_call: TRBJ1-3
v_call: TRBV19

cdr3_nt: TGTGCCAGCAGCTTAGGGTCAGGGATAGGTACAGATACGCAGTATTTT
cdr3_aa: CASSLGSGIGTDTQYF
d_call: -
clone_size: -
cdr3_length: 16
j_call: TRBJ2-3
v_call: TRBV11-2

cdr3_nt: TGTGCCAGTAGTATGTGGGACAAAACTTCACCCCTCCACTTT
cdr3_aa: CASSMWDKTSPLHF
d_call: -
clone_size: -
cdr3_length: 14
j_call: TRBJ1-6
v_call: TRBV19

cdr3_nt: TGTGCCAGTAGTATAGTTGGACAAACCAAAAACATTCAGTACTTC
cdr3_aa: CASSIVGQTKNIQYF
d_call: -
clone_size: -
cdr3_length: 15
j_call: TRBJ2-4
v_call: TRBV19